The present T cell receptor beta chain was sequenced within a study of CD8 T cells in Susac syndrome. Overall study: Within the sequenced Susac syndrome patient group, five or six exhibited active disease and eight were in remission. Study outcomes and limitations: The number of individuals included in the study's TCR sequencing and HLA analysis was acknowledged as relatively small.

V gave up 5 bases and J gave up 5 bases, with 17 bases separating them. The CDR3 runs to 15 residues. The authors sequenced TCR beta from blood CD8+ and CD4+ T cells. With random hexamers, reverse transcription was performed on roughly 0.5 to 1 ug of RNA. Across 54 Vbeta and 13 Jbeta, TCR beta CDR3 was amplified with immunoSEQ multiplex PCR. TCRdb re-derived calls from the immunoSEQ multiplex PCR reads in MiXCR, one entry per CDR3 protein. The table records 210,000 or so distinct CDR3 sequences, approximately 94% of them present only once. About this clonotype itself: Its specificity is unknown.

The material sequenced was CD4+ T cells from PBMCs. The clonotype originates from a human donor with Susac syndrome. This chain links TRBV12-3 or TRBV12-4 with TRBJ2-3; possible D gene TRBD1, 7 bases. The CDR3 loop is CASSRNRGGGDTQYF. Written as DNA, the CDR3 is TGTGCCAGCAGTCGCAACAGGGGAGGTGGAGATACGCAGTATTTT.